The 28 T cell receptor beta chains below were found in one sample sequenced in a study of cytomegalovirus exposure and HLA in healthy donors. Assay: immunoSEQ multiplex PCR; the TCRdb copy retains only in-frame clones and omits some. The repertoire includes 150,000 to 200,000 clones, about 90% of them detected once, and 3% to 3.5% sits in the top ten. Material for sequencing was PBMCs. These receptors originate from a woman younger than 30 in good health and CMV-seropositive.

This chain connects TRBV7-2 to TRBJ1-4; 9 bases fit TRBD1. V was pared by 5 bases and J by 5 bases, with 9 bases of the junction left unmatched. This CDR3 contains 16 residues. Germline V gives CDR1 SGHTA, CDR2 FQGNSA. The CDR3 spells CASSPYLGTGNEKLFF. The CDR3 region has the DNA TGTGCCAGCAGCCCATATTTAGGGACAGGGAATGAAAAACTGTTTTTT.

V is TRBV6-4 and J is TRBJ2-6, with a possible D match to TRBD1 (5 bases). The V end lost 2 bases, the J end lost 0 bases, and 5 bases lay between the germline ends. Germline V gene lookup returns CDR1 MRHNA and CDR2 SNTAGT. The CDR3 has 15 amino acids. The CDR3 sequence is CASSDDSSGANVLTF. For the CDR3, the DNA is TGTGCCAGCAGTGACGACAGCTCTGGGGCCAACGTCCTGACTTTC.

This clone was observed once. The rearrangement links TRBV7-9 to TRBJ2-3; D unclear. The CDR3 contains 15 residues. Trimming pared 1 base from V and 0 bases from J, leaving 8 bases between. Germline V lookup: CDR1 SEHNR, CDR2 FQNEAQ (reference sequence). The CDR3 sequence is CASSLEAPSTDTQYF. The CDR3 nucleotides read TGTGCCAGCAGCTTAGAAGCACCGAGCACAGATACGCAGTATTTT.

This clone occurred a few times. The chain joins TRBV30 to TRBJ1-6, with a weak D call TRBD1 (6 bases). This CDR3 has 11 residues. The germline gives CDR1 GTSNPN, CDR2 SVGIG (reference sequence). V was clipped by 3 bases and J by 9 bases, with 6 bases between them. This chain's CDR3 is CAWRDSSPLHF. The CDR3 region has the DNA TGTGCCTGGAGGGACAGTTCACCCCTCCACTTT.

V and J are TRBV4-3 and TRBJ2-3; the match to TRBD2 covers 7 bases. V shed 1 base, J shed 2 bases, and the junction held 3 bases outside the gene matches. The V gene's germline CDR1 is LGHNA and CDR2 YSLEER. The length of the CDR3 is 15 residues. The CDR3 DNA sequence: TGCGCCAGCAGCCAAGCTAGCGGAGTCACAGATACGCAGTATTTT. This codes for CASSQASGVTDTQYF.

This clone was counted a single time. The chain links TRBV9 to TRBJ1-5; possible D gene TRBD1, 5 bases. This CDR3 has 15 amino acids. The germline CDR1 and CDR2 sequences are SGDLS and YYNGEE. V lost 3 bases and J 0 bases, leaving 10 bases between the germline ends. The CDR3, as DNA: TGTGCCAGCAGCGCGGGACTAAGTAGCAATCAGCCCCAGCATTTT. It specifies CASSAGLSSNQPQHF.

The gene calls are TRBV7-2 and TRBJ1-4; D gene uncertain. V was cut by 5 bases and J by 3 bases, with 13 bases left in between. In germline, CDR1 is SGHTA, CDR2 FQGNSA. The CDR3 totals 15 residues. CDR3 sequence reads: CASSPPEEPNEKLFF. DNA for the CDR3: TGTGCCAGCAGCCCACCCGAGGAACCTAATGAAAAACTGTTTTTT. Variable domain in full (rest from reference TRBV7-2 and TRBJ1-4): GAGVSQSPSNKVTEKGKDVELRCDPISGHTALYWYRQSLGQGLEFLIYFQGNSAPDKSGLPSDRFSAERTGGSVSTLTIQRTQQEDSAVYLCASSPPEEPNEKLFFGSGTQLSVL.

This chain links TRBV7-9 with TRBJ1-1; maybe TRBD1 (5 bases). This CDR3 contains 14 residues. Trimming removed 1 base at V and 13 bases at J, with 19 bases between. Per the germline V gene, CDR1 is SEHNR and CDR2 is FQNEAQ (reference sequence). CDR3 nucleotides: TGTGCCAGCAGCTTAGAGGGGTTCGGGGGAGGCCTTTTCTTT. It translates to CASSLEGFGGGLFF.

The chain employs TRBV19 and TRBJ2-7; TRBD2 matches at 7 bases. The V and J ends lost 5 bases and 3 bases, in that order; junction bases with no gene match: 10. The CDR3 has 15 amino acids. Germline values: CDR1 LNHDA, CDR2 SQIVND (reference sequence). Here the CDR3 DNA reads TGTGCCAGTAGTCCCCGACGCGCTAGCGGCTACGAGCAGTACTTC. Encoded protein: CASSPRRASGYEQYF.

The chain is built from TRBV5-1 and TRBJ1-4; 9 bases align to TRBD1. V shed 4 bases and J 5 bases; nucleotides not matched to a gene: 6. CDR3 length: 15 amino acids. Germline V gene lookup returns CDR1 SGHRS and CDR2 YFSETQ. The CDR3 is CASSITGQGNEKLFF. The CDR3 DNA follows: TGCGCCAGCAGCATTACAGGACAGGGGAATGAAAAACTGTTTTTT.

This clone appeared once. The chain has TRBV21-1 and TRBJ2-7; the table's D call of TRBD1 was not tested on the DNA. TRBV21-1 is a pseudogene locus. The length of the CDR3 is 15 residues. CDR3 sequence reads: CASSDEDRALFEQYF. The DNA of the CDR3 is TGTGCCAGCAGCGACGAGGACAGAGCCCTCTTCGAGCAGTACTTC.

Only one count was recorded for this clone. As DNA, the CDR3 is TGCGCCAGCAGCTCCGGGACTAGCGGGGCGGCGGAGACCCAGTACTTC. Its protein is CASSSGTSGAAETQYF. This chain uses TRBV5-1 with TRBJ2-5, with 13 bases that match TRBD2. The ends lost 3 bases at V and 5 bases at J; junction bases unmatched: 7. The CDR3 is 16 amino acids. Germline values: CDR1 SGHRS, CDR2 YFSETQ.

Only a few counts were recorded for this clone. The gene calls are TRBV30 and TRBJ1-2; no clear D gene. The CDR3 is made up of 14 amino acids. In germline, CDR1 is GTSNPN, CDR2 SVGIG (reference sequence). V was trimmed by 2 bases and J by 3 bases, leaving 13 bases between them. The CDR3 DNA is TGTGCCTGGAGTCGATCGCCCGGGGACTATGGCTACACCTTC. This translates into CAWSRSPGDYGYTF.

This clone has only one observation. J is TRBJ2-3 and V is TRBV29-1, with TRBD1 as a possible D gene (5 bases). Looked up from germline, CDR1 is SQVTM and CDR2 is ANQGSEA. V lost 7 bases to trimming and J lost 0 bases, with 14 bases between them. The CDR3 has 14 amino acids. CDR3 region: CSGIQDSSTDTQYF. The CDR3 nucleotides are TGCAGCGGAATACAGGATTCTAGCACAGATACGCAGTATTTT.

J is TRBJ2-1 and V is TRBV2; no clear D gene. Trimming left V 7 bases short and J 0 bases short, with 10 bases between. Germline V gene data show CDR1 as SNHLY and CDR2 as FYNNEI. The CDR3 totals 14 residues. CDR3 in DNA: TGTGCCAGCATAAGTTCTAGCTCCTACAATGAGCAGTTCTTC. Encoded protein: CASISSSSYNEQFF.

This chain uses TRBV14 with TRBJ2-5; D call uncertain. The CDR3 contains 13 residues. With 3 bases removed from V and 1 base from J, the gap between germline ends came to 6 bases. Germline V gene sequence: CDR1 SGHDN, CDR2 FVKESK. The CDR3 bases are TGTGCCAGCAGCCAGCGGTTCCAAGAGACCCAGTACTTC. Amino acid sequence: CASSQRFQETQYF.

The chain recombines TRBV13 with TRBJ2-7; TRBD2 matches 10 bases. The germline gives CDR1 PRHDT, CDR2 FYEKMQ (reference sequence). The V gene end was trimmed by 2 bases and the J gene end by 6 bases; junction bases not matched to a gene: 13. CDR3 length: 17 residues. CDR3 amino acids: CASSLLGLAGESSEQYF. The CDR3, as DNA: TGTGCCAGCAGCTTATTAGGCCTAGCGGGAGAAAGTAGCGAGCAGTACTTC.

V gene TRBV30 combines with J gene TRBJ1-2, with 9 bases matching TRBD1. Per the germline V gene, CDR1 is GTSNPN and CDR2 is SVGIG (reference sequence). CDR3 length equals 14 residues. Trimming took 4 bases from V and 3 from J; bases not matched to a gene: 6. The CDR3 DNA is TGTGCCTGGACCTCGGGACAGGGATACTATGGCTACACCTTC. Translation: CAWTSGQGYYGYTF.

The CDR3 DNA reads TGTGCCAGCAGCGAGGAAGGGGGAGCCTACAATGAGCAGTTCTTC. This translates into CASSEEGGAYNEQFF. V is TRBV9 and J is TRBJ2-1, with D possibly TRBD1 on 6 matching bases. Trimming removed 3 bases at V and 2 bases at J, with 12 bases between. This CDR3 has 15 residues. In germline, CDR1 is SGDLS, CDR2 YYNGEE. Drawing the rest from reference TRBV9 and TRBJ2-1, the complete variable domain is DSGVTQTPKHLITATGQRVTLRCSPRSGDLSVYWYQQSLDQGLQFLIQYYNGEERAKGNILERFSAQQFPDLHSELNLSSLELGDSALYFCASSEEGGAYNEQFFGPGTRLTVL.

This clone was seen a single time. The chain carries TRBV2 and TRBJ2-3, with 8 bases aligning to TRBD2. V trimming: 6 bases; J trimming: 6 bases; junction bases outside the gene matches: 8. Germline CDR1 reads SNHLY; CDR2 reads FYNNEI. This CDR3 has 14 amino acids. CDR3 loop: CASRSGRDRDTQYF. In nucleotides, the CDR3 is TGTGCCAGCAGAAGCGGGAGAGACCGGGATACGCAGTATTTT. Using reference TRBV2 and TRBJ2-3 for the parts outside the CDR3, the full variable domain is EPEVTQTPSHQVTQMGQEVILRCVPISNHLYFYWYRQILGQKVEFLVSFYNNEISEKSEIFDDQFSVERPDGSNFTLKIRSTKLEDSAMYFCASRSGRDRDTQYFGPGTRLTVL.

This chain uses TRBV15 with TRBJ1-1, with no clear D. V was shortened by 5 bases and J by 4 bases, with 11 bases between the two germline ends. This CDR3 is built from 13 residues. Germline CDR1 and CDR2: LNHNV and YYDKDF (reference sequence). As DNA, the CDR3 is TGTGCCACCAGCCGTGGGCGGGGCACTGAAGCTTTCTTT. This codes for CATSRGRGTEAFF.

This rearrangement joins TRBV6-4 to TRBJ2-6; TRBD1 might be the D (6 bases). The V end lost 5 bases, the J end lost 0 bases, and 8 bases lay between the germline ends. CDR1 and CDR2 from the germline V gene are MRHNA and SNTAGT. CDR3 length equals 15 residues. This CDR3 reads CASSPRGSGANVLTF. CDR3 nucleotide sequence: TGTGCCAGCAGTCCCAGGGGCTCTGGGGCCAACGTCCTGACTTTC.

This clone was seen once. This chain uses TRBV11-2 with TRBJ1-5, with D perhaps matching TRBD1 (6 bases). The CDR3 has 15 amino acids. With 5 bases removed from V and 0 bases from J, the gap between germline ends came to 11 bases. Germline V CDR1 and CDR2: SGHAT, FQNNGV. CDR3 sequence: CASSLGQLSNQPQHF. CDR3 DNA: TGTGCCAGCAGCCTAGGACAGCTTAGCAATCAGCCCCAGCATTTT.

Here the CDR3 reads CASSFRGTGELFF. The DNA of the CDR3 is TGTGCCAGCAGCTTCAGGGGCACCGGGGAGCTGTTTTTT. The chain employs TRBV5-4 and TRBJ2-2, with D maybe TRBD1 (6 bases). CDR3 length equals 13 residues. Germline CDR1 is SGHNT and CDR2 is YYREEE (reference sequence). V was pared by 2 bases and J by 4 bases, with 6 bases between.

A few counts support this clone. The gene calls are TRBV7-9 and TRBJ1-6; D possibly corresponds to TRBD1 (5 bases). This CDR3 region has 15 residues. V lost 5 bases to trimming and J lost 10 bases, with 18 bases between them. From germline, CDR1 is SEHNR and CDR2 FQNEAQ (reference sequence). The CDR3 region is CASSASTGLPSPLHF. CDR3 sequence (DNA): TGTGCCAGCAGCGCCTCAACAGGTCTGCCCTCACCCCTCCACTTT.

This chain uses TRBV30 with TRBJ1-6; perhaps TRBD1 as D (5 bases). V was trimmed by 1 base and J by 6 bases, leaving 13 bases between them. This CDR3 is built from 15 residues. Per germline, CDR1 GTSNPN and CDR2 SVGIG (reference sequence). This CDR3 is CAWSGEGRFNSPLHF. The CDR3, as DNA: TGTGCCTGGAGTGGGGAGGGACGATTTAATTCACCCCTCCACTTT.

The CDR3 sequence: CASSPLAEETQYF. The CDR3 nucleotides read TGTGCCAGCAGCCCGCTAGCGGAAGAGACCCAGTACTTC. The chain combines TRBV11-2 with TRBJ2-5, with 7 positions matching TRBD2. After removal of 5 bases from V and 3 bases from J, the junction contained 3 bases not matched to a gene. The V gene's germline CDR1 is SGHAT and CDR2 FQNNGV. The CDR3 length is 13 residues.

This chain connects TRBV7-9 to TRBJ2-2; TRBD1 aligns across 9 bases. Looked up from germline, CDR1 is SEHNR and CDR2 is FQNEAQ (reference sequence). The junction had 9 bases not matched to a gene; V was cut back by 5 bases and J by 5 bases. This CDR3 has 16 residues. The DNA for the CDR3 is TGTGCCAGCAGCCCCCGGGACAGGGATTGGACCGGGGAGCTGTTTTTT. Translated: CASSPRDRDWTGELFF.